The subject of this entry is one T cell receptor beta chain. This sample is part of a study of shared T cell receptors in the human thymus. Assay used: immunoSEQ multiplex PCR; TCRdb lists only in-frame clones, some missing. The sample holds about 710,000 clones, 87% seen once. The sample was also reused in another study, on human thymus T cells.

The specimen sequenced was thymocytes. The TCR comes from a boy in the first two years of life with a congenital heart defect.

CDR3 in amino acids: CASSQDQWTSGGAGELFF. CDR3 DNA sequence: TGTGCCAGCAGCCAAGATCAGTGGACTAGCGGGGGGGCCGGGGAGCTGTTTTTT. The chain uses TRBV14 and TRBJ2-2; 15 bases align to TRBD2. The CDR3 length is 18 residues. The trim removed 0 bases at V and 6 bases at J, leaving 5 bases unmatched. Germline lookup yields CDR1 SGHDN and CDR2 FVKESK.